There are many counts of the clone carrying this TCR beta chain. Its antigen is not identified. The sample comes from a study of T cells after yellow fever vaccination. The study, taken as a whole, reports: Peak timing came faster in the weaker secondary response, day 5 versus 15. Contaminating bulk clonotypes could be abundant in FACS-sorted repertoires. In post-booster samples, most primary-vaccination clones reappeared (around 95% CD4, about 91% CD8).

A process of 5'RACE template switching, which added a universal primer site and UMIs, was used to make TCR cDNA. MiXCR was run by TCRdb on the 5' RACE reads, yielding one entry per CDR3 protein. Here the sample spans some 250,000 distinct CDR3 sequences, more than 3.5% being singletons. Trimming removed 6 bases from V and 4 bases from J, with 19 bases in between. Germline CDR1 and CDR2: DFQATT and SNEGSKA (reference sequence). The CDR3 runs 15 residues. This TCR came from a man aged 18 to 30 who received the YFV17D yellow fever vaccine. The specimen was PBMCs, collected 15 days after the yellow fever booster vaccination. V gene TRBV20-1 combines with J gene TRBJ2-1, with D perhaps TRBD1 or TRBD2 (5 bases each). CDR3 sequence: CSAPSRAKGYNEQFF. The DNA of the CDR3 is TGCAGTGCCCCTTCGAGGGCGAAGGGGTACAATGAGCAGTTCTTC.